This TCR beta chain derives from a study of T-cell memory formation after mild COVID-19. V gave up 2 bases and J gave up 7 bases; unmatched junction bases: 9. This CDR3 is built from 17 residues. Germline CDR1 and CDR2: SGDLS and YYNGEE. UMIs and sample barcodes were carried by the TCR alpha and TCR beta cDNA libraries that 5'RACE produced using constant-segment primers. Each CDR3 protein is one row after TCRdb ran MiXCR on the 5' RACE reads. Counted here are around 450,000 distinct CDR3 sequences, about 24% occurring once; the ten biggest clones make up about 8.7%. The chain combines TRBV9 with TRBJ1-6, with 10 bases fitting TRBD1. The sequence was collected from an adult woman who had mild COVID-19 (a few samples of this study predate the infection). Cell type and time point are not known. What was sequenced was PBMCs or a T cell subset sorted from them (not recorded which). The CDR3 loop is CASSVSLTGGMNSPLHF. CDR3 nucleotide sequence: TGTGCCAGCAGCGTGTCATTGACAGGGGGCATGAATTCACCCCTCCACTTT.